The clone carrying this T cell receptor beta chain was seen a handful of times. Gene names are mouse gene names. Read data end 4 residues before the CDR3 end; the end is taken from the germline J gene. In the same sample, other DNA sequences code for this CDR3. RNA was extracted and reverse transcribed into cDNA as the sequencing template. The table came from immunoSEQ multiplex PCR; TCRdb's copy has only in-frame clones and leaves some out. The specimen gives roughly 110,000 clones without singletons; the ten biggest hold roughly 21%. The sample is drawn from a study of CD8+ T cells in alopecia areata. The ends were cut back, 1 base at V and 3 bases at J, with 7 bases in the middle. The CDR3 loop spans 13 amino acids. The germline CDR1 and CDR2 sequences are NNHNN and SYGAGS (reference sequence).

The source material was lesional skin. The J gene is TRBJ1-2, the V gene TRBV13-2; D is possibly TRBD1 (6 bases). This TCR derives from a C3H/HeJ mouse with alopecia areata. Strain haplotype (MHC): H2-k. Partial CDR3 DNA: TGTGCCAGCGGTGATCAGGGGTACTCC. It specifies CASGDQGYS. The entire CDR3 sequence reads CASGDQGYSDYTF.